Listed below are T cell receptor beta chains from one sample, sequenced in a study of blood T cell repertoires in COVID-19. Produced via immunoSEQ multiplex PCR; TCRdb's table is partial and in-frame only. The data show roughly 260,000 clones, with roughly 86% seen just once and around 9.1% held by the top ten. Sequenced material: peripheral blood. The receptors come from a man aged 35 to 55 who had recovered from COVID-19. Each CDR3 is given with its conserved first and last residue. Fields, in order: V gene, D gene, clone size, J gene, CDR3 DNA, CDR3 protein. The D gene is left open where the match is weak. Clone size is shown for a subset of rows, as once, few, many or a class of expanded clone.

>TRBV19|TRBD1|NA|TRBJ1-4
TGTGCCAGTAGTAGAGGACAGGGGGCGCGGTATGAAAAACTGTTTTTT
CASSRGQGARYEKLFF
>TRBV2|NA|many|TRBJ1-2
TGTGCCAGCAGTGAAAGGGGCAATGGCTACACCTTC
CASSERGNGYTF
>TRBV7-2|NA|few|TRBJ2-3
TGTGCCAGCAGCTTAGTCCGGGGAAGAAGCACAGATACGCAGTATTTT
CASSLVRGRSTDTQYF
>TRBV7-2|TRBD2|NA|TRBJ2-7
TGTGCCACAGGGGCTAGCGGGGGGGCCTACGAGCAGTACTTC
CATGASGGAYEQYF
>TRBV5-6|TRBD1|NA|TRBJ1-1
TGTGCCAGCAGCTCGCCGAAAGGACAGGGTTCGTACACTGAAGCTTTCTTT
CASSSPKGQGSYTEAFF
>TRBV5-5|NA|NA|TRBJ1-1
TGTGCCAGCAGCTTGGCCGGGGGGAGCACTGAAGCTTTCTTT
CASSLAGGSTEAFF
>TRBV9|NA|NA|TRBJ2-7
TGTGCCAGCAGCGTAGGGGACTGGGGCAGGGAGCAGTACTTC
CASSVGDWGREQYF
>TRBV7-2|NA|NA|TRBJ1-1
TGTGCCAGCACCCCCCCCGGGGGGGGGTTTATGAACACTGAAGCTTTCTTT
CASTPPGGGFMNTEAFF
>TRBV29-1|NA|few|TRBJ1-1
TGCAGCGTCCGGACAGTAGTGAACACTGAAGCTTTCTTT
CSVRTVVNTEAFF
>TRBV18|TRBD1|NA|TRBJ2-7
TGTGCCAGCTCACTGGGGACAGGGACGTTCTACGAGCAGTACTTC
CASSLGTGTFYEQYF
>TRBV11-2|NA|NA|TRBJ2-7
TGTGCCAGCAGCCCACGGGGTAGCGGCTACGAGCAGTACTTC
CASSPRGSGYEQYF
>TRBV27|TRBD2|NA|TRBJ2-7
TGTGCCAGCAGTTTATCTCCTAGCGGGTACGAGCAGTACTTC
CASSLSPSGYEQYF
>TRBV7-2|NA|NA|TRBJ2-7
TGTGCCAGCAGCTTTAAAGTGGTGGGCAACTACGAGCAGTACTTC
CASSFKVVGNYEQYF
>TRBV13|TRBD1|NA|TRBJ2-7
TGTGCCAGCAGCCCCCGAGACAGGGGTATATACGAGCAGTACTTC
CASSPRDRGIYEQYF